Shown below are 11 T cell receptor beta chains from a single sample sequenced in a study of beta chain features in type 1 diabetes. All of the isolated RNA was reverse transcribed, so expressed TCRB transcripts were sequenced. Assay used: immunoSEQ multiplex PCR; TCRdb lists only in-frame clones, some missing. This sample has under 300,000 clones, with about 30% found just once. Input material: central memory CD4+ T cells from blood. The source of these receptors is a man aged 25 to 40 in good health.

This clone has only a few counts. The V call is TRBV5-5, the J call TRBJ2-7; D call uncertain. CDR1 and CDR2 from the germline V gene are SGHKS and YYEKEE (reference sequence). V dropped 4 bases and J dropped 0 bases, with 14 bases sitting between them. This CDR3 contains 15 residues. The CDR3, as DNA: TGTGCCAGCAGCCCAACGTCCTCTAACTCCTACGAGCAGTACTTC. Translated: CASSPTSSNSYEQYF.

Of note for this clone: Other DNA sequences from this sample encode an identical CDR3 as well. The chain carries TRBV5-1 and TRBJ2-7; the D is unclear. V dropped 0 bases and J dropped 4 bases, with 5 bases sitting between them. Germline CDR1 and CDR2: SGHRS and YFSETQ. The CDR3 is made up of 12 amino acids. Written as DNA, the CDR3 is TGCGCCAGCAGCTTGGATGGGTACGAGCAGTACTTC. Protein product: CASSLDGYEQYF.

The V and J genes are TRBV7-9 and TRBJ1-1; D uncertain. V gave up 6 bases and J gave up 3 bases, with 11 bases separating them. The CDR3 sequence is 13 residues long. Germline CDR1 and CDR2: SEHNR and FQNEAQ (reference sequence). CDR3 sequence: CASSTRRDTEAFF. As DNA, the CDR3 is TGTGCCAGCAGTACAAGACGGGACACTGAAGCTTTCTTT. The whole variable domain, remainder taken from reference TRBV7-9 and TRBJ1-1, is DTGVSQNPRHKITKRGQNVTFRCDPISEHNRLYWYRQTLGQGPEFLTYFQNEAQLEKSRLLSDRFSAERPKGSFSTLEIQRTEQGDSAMYLCASSTRRDTEAFFGQGTRLTVV.

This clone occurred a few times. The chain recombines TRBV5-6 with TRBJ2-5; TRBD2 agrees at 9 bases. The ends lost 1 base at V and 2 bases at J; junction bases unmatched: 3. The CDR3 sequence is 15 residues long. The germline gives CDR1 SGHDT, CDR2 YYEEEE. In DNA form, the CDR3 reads TGTGCCAGCAGCTTGCTAGCGGGACTACAAGAGACCCAGTACTTC. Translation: CASSLLAGLQETQYF.

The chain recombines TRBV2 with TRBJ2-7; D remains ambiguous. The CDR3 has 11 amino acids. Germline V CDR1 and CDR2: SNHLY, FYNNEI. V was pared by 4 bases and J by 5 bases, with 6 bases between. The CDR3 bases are TGTGCCAGCAGTGGTAACGACGAGCAGTACTTC. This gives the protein CASSGNDEQYF.

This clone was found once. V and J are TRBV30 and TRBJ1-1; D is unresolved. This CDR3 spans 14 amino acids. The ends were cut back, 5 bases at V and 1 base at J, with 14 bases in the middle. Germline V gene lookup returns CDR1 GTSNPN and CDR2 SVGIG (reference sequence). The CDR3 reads CAWVTWRANTEAFF. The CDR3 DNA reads TGTGCCTGGGTCACCTGGAGGGCGAACACTGAAGCTTTCTTT.

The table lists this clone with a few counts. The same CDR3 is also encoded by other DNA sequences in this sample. The CDR3 DNA reads TGTGCCTGGAGTTCACAGGGAGAGACCCAGTACTTC. Its protein is CAWSSQGETQYF. J is TRBJ2-5 and V is TRBV30; D might be TRBD1 (6 bases). Germline values: CDR1 GTSNPN, CDR2 SVGIG (reference sequence). This CDR3 is 12 amino acids long. Deletions cut 2 bases from V and 4 bases from J, with 8 bases between.

The CDR3 DNA sequence: TGTGCCTGGGGCGACGGGACAGGCAATCAGCCCCAGCATTTT. The encoded protein is CAWGDGTGNQPQHF. This chain uses TRBV30 with TRBJ1-5, with TRBD1 matching 7 bases. This CDR3 is built from 14 residues. Trimming took 5 bases from V and 2 from J; bases not matched to a gene: 6. Germline CDR1 GTSNPN, CDR2 SVGIG (reference sequence).

The CDR3 DNA sequence: TGTGCCTGGACCCTAACGGGCGTACTCTCCTACGAGCAGTACTTC. As protein: CAWTLTGVLSYEQYF. This sequence joins TRBV30 and TRBJ2-7; the D is unclear. CDR3 length: 15 amino acids. The germline gives CDR1 GTSNPN, CDR2 SVGIG (reference sequence). The V and J ends lost 4 bases and 0 bases respectively, with 16 bases between them.

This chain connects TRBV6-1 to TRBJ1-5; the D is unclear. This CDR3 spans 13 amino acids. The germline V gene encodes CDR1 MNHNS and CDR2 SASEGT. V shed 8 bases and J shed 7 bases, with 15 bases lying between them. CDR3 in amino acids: CASGEGTRQPQHF. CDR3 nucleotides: TGTGCCAGCGGAGAGGGTACAAGACAGCCCCAGCATTTT.

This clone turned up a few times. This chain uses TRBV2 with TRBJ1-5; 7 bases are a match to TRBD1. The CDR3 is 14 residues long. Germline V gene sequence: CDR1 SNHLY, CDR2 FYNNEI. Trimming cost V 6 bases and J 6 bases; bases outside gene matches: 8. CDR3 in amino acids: CASRQGEGIQPQHF. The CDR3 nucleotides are TGTGCCAGCAGGCAGGGGGAGGGAATTCAGCCCCAGCATTTT.